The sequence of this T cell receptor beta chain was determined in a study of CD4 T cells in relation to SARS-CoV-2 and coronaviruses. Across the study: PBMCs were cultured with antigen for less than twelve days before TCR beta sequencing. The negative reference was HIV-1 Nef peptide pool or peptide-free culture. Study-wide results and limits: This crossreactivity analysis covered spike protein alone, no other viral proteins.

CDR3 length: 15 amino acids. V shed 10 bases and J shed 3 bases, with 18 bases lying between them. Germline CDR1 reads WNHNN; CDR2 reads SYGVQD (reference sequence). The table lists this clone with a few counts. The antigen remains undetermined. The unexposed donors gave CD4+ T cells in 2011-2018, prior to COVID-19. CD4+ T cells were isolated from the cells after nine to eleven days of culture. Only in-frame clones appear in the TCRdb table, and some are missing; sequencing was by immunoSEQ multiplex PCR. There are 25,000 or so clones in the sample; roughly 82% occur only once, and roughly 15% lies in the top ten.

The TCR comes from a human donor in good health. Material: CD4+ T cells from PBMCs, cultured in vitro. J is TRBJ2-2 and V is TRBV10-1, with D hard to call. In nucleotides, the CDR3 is TGCGCCAACGAGACAAAGCGAAAGGACACCGGGGAGCTGTTTTTT. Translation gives CANETKRKDTGELFF.